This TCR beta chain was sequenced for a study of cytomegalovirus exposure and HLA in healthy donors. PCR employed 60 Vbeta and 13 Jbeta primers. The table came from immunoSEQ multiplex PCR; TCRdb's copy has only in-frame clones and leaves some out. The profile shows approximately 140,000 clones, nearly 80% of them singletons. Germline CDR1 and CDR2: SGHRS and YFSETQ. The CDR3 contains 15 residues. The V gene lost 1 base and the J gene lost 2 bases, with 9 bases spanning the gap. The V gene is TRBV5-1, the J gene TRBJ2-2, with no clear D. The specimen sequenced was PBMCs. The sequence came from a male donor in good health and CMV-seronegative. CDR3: CASSLFGQNTGELFF. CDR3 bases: TGCGCCAGCAGCTTGTTTGGCCAAAACACCGGGGAGCTGTTTTTT.